The clone carrying this T cell receptor beta chain turned up a few times. A J-beta primer mix and a sample-barcoded 5' primer were used in a second PCR of roughly 7 to 12 cycles. TCRdb re-derived calls from the 5' RACE reads in MiXCR, one entry per CDR3 protein. The sample consists of some 850,000 distinct CDR3 sequences, roughly 24% of them appearing once. This record comes from a study of blood T cells in healthy people across ages. This CDR3 comprises 16 residues. CDR1 and CDR2 (germline): LGHNA, YNFKEQ. The sample was also reused in another study, on T cells of mothers and their children. That work contributes: The whole RNA yield was converted to cDNA, roughly 1.5 ug per 15 ul.

This chain joins TRBV4-2 and TRBJ2-1, with TRBD2 matching over 12 bases. The J call is uncertain, as TRBJ2-5 better fits the DNA end. The sequenced material came from blood. This TCR derives from a boy aged 10-17 years in good health. For the CDR3, the DNA is TGTGCCAGCAGCCAATCTACTAGCGGGGGGTGGGAGACCCAGTACTTC. Encoded protein: CASSQSTSGGWETQYF.